The rows below give T cell receptor beta chains drawn from one sample of a study of T cell repertoires in cytomegalovirus infection. Their antigens are not known. TCRdb reanalysed the reads using MiXCR and keeps one entry per CDR3 protein. The sample lists about 890,000 distinct CDR3 sequences; 31% were seen once. The material sequenced was cultured CD8+ T cells from PBMCs, taken from culture after CMV antigen stimulation. These receptors all stem from a human donor in good health (CMV status not recorded). Some clones in this sample may be carry-over from other donors' samples. Both conserved end residues are part of each CDR3. D genes are given only for firm matches. Expanded clones are given a class, and other clones once, few, many or no size at all.

v_call	j_call	clone_size	d_call	cdr3_nt	cdr3_aa
TRBV4-1	TRBJ1-1	-	-	TGCGCCAGCAGCCTAAATAGGGTCATGAACACTGAAGCTTTCTTT	CASSLNRVMNTEAFF
TRBV7-2	TRBJ2-1	many	-	TGTGCCAGCAGCTTATTTTCTTACAATGAGCAGTTCTTC	CASSLFSYNEQFF
TRBV3-1	TRBJ2-2	-	-	TGTGCCAGCAGCCAAGTCATCGGGACACCCCTCGCGAACACCGGGGAGCTGTTTTTT	CASSQVIGTPLANTGELFF
TRBV27	TRBJ2-3	few	TRBD1	TGTGCCAGCAGTTTATTCAAGGGACAGAACACAGATACGCAGTATTTT	CASSLFKGQNTDTQYF
TRBV6-5	TRBJ1-2	-	TRBD1	TGTGCCAGCAGTTACCCCGCAGGGGGGCTCTATGGCTACACCTTC	CASSYPAGGLYGYTF
TRBV7-9	TRBJ1-5	few	-	TGTGCCAGCGGCATTGGGAATCAGCCCCAGCATTTT	CASGIGNQPQHF
TRBV2	TRBJ2-7	-	TRBD1	TGTGCCAGCAGACAGGGGGCCTCCTACGAGCAGTACTTC	CASRQGASYEQYF
TRBV24-1	TRBJ2-7	-	-	TGTGCCACCAGTGAACCGGGGAAGCAGTACTTC	CATSEPGKQYF
TRBV27	TRBJ2-1	few	-	TGTGCCAGCAGTTTAGGTCCATTCGTCTACAATGAGCAGTTCTTC	CASSLGPFVYNEQFF
TRBV29-1	TRBJ2-3	few	TRBD2	TGCAGCGCCCCGCAGCGGGGAAGCACAGATACGCAGTATTTT	CSAPQRGSTDTQYF
TRBV4-2	TRBJ1-5	few	-	TGTGCCAGCAGCCAAGATAGGACGGATAGCAATCAGCCCCAGCATTTT	CASSQDRTDSNQPQHF
TRBV5-3	TRBJ2-5	-	TRBD1	TGTGCCAGCAGCTGGAACGACAGGGGGACTTCGCAAGAGACCCAGTACTTC	CASSWNDRGTSQETQYF
TRBV7-6	TRBJ1-3	few	-	TGTGCCAGCAGCTTAGCCCTATCGGTCCAGAGCTCCCGAAATCCCGAAATATATTTT	CASSLALSVQSSRNPEIYF
TRBV12-3/TRBV12-4	TRBJ2-2	-	-	TGTGCCAGCAGTTACAGGGAGAACACCGGGGAGCTGTTTTTT	CASSYRENTGELFF
TRBV11-1	TRBJ2-2	-	TRBD2	TGTGCCAGCAGCCCCACGGGACTAGCGGGATTCCGCACCGGGGAGCTGTTTTTT	CASSPTGLAGFRTGELFF
TRBV7-2	TRBJ2-7	many	-	TGTGCCAGCAGCTTGAATAGGGGGGAGGAGCAGTACTTC	CASSLNRGEEQYF
TRBV19	TRBJ1-1	few	TRBD1	TGTGCCAGCGCCCCGGACAGGGGGCTTCTAGCTTTCTTT	CASAPDRGLLAFF
TRBV7-9	TRBJ1-1	few	-	TGTGCCAGCAGCGGGGGAGGGGGGGCAACTGAAGCTTTCTTT	CASSGGGGATEAFF
TRBV29-1	TRBJ1-2	-	-	TGCAGCGTTGATGGGGGATCGGGCTATGGCTACACCTTC	CSVDGGSGYGYTF
TRBV12-3/TRBV12-4	TRBJ1-1	-	-	TGTGCCAGCAGTTTAGGGGACGGGGTGTTTATCTTT	CASSLGDGVFIF
TRBV5-6	TRBJ2-2	-	-	TGTGCCAGCACCTCGGACTTTTCCACCGGGGAGCTGTTTTTT	CASTSDFSTGELFF
TRBV12-3/TRBV12-4	TRBJ1-1	-	TRBD1	TGTGCCAGCAGTTCGACAGGGCCGGGGAGCACTGAAGCTTTCTTT	CASSSTGPGSTEAFF
TRBV4-2	TRBJ2-3	-	-	TGTGCCAGCAGCCAAGACGGACTATCAGGAGATACGCAGTATTTT	CASSQDGLSGDTQYF
TRBV7-8	TRBJ2-5	few	-	TGTGCCAGCAGCTTATACCGGGACAACCTGTACCAAGAGACCCAGTACTTC	CASSLYRDNLYQETQYF
TRBV20-1	TRBJ1-3	few	-	TGCAGTGCTAGGTTTAATCGGGAGTCTGGAAACACCATATATTTT	CSARFNRESGNTIYF
TRBV7-2	TRBJ1-1	many	-	TGTGCCAGCAGCCCCCGGGGAGGGTGGTCCCCTGAAGCTTTCTTT	CASSPRGGWSPEAFF
TRBV27	TRBJ1-6	few	-	TGTGCCAGCAGTTTACAGCAATTTAATTCACCCCTCCACTTT	CASSLQQFNSPLHF
TRBV4-1	TRBJ1-1	-	-	TGCGCCAGCAGCCAAGGCCAGACAACGGGCACTGAAGCTTTCTTT	CASSQGQTTGTEAFF
TRBV15	TRBJ2-2	-	TRBD2	TGTGCCACCACCCCCTCCGGGACTAGCGAGACCGGGGAGCTGTTTTTT	CATTPSGTSETGELFF
TRBV11-2	TRBJ2-5	once	-	TGTGCCAGCAGCTCACCAGGGCGGGGTGAAGAGACCCAGTACTTC	CASSSPGRGEETQYF
TRBV19	TRBJ1-1	-	TRBD1	TGTGCCAGTAGTATAATGGAGGGGGCGACTGAAGCTTTCTTT	CASSIMEGATEAFF
TRBV27	TRBJ2-3	-	-	TGTGCCAGCAGTCTCAGGGCGGACGGCACAGATACGCAGTATTTT	CASSLRADGTDTQYF
TRBV24-1	TRBJ2-5	-	-	TGTGCCACCAGTGATTCCTCCGAGGACCAGTACTTC	CATSDSSEDQYF
TRBV7-2	TRBJ2-7	-	-	TGTGCCAGCAGCCAAGACAGTTACTACGAGCAGTACTTC	CASSQDSYYEQYF
TRBV7-9	TRBJ1-2	-	-	TGTGCCAGCAGCCTAGGGCTGGACGGCTACACCTTC	CASSLGLDGYTF